This T cell receptor (beta chain) came from a study of T cells in Graves' hyperthyroidism and ophthalmopathy. Germline V gives CDR1 SQVTM, CDR2 ANQGSEA. Trimming pared 4 bases from V and 1 base from J, leaving 10 bases between. This CDR3 comprises 13 residues. TCR beta CDR3 regions were amplified from RNA transcripts. HTBI primers were the set used in a first-round RT-PCR of the TCR CDR3. MiXCR, run by TCRdb on the multiplex PCR reads, gives a single entry per CDR3 protein. The table lists hundreds of thousands of distinct CDR3 sequences, around 15% of them singletons, with 30% to 40% in the top ten. This clonotype was seen repeatedly, ten times or more. No antigen is known for it. Findings and caveats of the study: Within blood appeared most thyroid clonotypes that had expanded above 0.001.

This sequence was found in a middle-aged woman with Graves' ophthalmopathy. The genes are TRBV29-1 and TRBJ1-1; possible D gene TRBD1, 6 bases. The sequenced sample was blood. CDR3 region: CSVGQGRNTEAFF. In nucleotides, the CDR3 is TGCAGCGTTGGGCAGGGGAGGAACACTGAAGCTTTCTTT.